This TCR beta chain was retrieved from a study of blood T cell repertoires in COVID-19. V dropped 2 bases and J dropped 3 bases, with 10 bases sitting between them. Germline V gene sequence: CDR1 MNHEY, CDR2 SVGAGI. The CDR3 is 14 amino acids. In the authors' methods: Estimation of nucleated cell counts was performed using reference gene primer amplification. Data came from immunoSEQ multiplex PCR; TCRdb stores just in-frame clones and leaves some out. V and J calls and clone size come straight from that table; D and trimming were deduced from the DNA. The sample has hundreds of thousands of clones; more than 70% are singletons.

This TCR came from an older woman in a cohort exposed to, infected with or recovered from COVID-19 (not recorded which). The gene calls are TRBV6-5 and TRBJ1-2; possibly TRBD1 for D (6 bases). The sequenced sample consisted of PBMCs or T cells enriched from blood (not recorded which). The CDR3: CASSYLGQHYGYTF. CDR3 nucleotide sequence: TGTGCCAGCAGTTACCTCGGACAGCACTATGGCTACACCTTC.